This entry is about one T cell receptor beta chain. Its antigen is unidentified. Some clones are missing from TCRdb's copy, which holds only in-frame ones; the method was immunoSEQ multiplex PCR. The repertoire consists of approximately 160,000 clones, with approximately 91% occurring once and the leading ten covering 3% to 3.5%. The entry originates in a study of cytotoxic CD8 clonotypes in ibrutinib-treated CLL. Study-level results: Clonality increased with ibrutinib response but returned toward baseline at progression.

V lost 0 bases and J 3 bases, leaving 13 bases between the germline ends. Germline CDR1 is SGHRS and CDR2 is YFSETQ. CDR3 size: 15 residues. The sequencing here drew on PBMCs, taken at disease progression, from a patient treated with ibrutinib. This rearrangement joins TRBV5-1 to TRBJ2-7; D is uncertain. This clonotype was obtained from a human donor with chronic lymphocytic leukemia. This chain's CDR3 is CASSLDTSTLYEQYF. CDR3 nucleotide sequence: TGCGCCAGCAGCTTGGACACATCAACCCTCTACGAGCAGTACTTC. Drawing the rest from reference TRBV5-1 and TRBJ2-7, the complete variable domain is KAGVTQTPRYLIKTRGQQVTLSCSPISGHRSVSWYQQTPGQGLQFLFEYFSETQRNKGNFPGRFSGRQFSNSRSEMNVSTLELGDSALYLCASSLDTSTLYEQYFGPGTRLTVT.